One sample yielded the 25 T cell receptor beta chains listed below, sequenced in a study of blood T cell repertoires in COVID-19 (dated by TCRdb to 2018 to 2020). Libraries were constructed by the immunoSEQ multiplex PCR assay. The table was pulled from immuneACCESS by TCRdb, which kept in-frame rearrangements only. Such tables lose some clones; where checked, under half of the loss comes from unresolved V genes, and the rest has no known cause. The sample has 120,000 to 150,000 clones on record, 75% to 85% of them singletons. Roughly 8.8% of the sample goes to the ten largest clones. The material sequenced was peripheral blood. These receptors were taken from a human donor with acute or convalescent COVID-19. The donor label of this sample is uncertain.

V is TRBV12-3 or TRBV12-4 and J is TRBJ1-6; D remains unclear. This CDR3 contains 13 residues. Between the trimmed V and J ends, which lost 3 bases and 10 bases, there was a span of 10 bases. DNA of the CDR3: TGTGCCAGCAGTTTTTTAGCGGAATCACCCCTCCACTTT. Translation: CASSFLAESPLHF.

The chain links TRBV6-5 to TRBJ1-2, with unresolved D. The CDR3 has 14 residues. Germline lookup yields CDR1 MNHEY and CDR2 SVGAGI. The ends were cut back, 7 bases at V and 3 bases at J, with 15 bases in the middle. The CDR3 coding sequence is TGTGCCAGCATGTTGGATCAGAGCGACTATGGCTACACCTTC. It is translated as CASMLDQSDYGYTF.

This chain joins TRBV2 and TRBJ1-5; maybe TRBD1 (6 bases). Germline lookup yields CDR1 SNHLY and CDR2 FYNNEI. The ends were cut back, 5 bases at V and 7 bases at J, with 15 bases in the middle. CDR3 length equals 14 residues. The CDR3 here is CASSIQGSRQPQHF. The CDR3 DNA sequence: TGTGCCAGCAGTATACAGGGATCCAGGCAGCCCCAGCATTTT.

The J gene is TRBJ1-5, the V gene TRBV4-1; D is uncertain. CDR1 is MGHRA, CDR2 YSYEKL, per germline. Deletions cut 1 base from V and 0 bases from J, with 4 bases between. The CDR3 totals 14 residues. CDR3 protein: CASSQGYSNQPQHF. CDR3 nucleotide sequence: TGCGCCAGCAGCCAAGGTTATAGCAATCAGCCCCAGCATTTT.

CDR3 amino acids: CASSIQGEKLFF. The CDR3 coding sequence is TGTGCCAGTAGTATACAGGGTGAAAAACTGTTTTTT. The V call is TRBV19, the J call TRBJ1-4, with D maybe TRBD1 (5 bases). The CDR3 totals 12 residues. V was cut by 2 bases and J by 7 bases, with 5 bases left in between. Germline CDR1 LNHDA, CDR2 SQIVND (reference sequence).

This clone was seen just once. One end of the junction is discordant with germline, which a read error may explain. The rearrangement uses TRBV4-2 and TRBJ2-7; TRBD2 agrees at 8 bases. CDR3 length equals 18 residues. Germline V CDR1 and CDR2: LGHNA, YNFKEQ. CDR3 residues: CASRQEGGVAGGTYEQYF. Written as DNA, the CDR3 is TGTGCCAGCAGGCAAGAAGGAGGGGTCGCGGGGGGTACTTACGAGCAGTACTTC.

The chain links TRBV3-1 (or the pseudogene TRBV3-2) to TRBJ1-1; possible D gene TRBD1, 5 bases. V was clipped by 4 bases and J by 5 bases, with 17 bases between them. The CDR3 is made up of 15 amino acids. The germline CDR1 and CDR2 sequences are LGHDT and YNNKEL (reference sequence). The CDR3 loop reads CASSPSGRGETEAFF. The CDR3 coding sequence is TGTGCCAGCAGCCCTTCGGGTCGGGGGGAGACTGAAGCTTTCTTT.

This clone was picked up one time. The V and J genes are TRBV4-2 and TRBJ1-2, with D perhaps matching TRBD1 (5 bases). Trimming stripped 1 base from V and 6 bases from J, with 12 bases between. This CDR3 is 14 amino acids long. Germline V CDR1 and CDR2: LGHNA, YNFKEQ. The CDR3 DNA is TGTGCCAGCAGCCAAGCGCAGGGATCGGATGGCTACACCTTC. This sequence encodes CASSQAQGSDGYTF.

The rearrangement links TRBV18 to TRBJ2-7; D is perhaps TRBD2 (6 bases). The CDR3 has 15 amino acids. Germline V gene lookup returns CDR1 KGHSH and CDR2 LQKENI. Trimming cost V 6 bases and J 5 bases, with 20 bases left between them. CDR3 sequence (DNA): TGTGCCAGCTCTCTAATTGGGGGGATTCTGGACGAGCAGTACTTC. Its translation: CASSLIGGILDEQYF.

This chain uses TRBV9 with TRBJ2-5; TRBD1 aligns across 9 bases. The J segment lost 5 bases and the V segment lost 1 base, leaving 6 bases of the junction unmatched. From germline, CDR1 is SGDLS and CDR2 YYNGEE. The CDR3 is 15 residues long. The CDR3 loop reads CASSVMGQGSETQYF. The CDR3 DNA sequence: TGTGCCAGCAGCGTAATGGGACAGGGTTCGGAGACCCAGTACTTC.

In its sample, this clone was seen once. The V gene is TRBV24-1, the J gene TRBJ2-3; 8 nucleotides line up with TRBD2. With 1 base clipped from V and 2 bases from J, the junction kept 4 bases outside the gene matches. Per the germline V gene, CDR1 is KGHDR and CDR2 is SFDVKD. The CDR3 is made up of 16 amino acids. CDR3 nucleotides: TGTGCCACCAGTGATTTAGTAGCGGGACCCACAGATACGCAGTATTTT. This translates into CATSDLVAGPTDTQYF.

Only one count was recorded for this clone. The rearrangement uses TRBV6-4 and TRBJ1-6; unclear D gene. The CDR3 contains 14 residues. CDR1 and CDR2 from the germline V gene are MRHNA and SNTAGT. Trimming removed 3 bases at V and 1 base at J, with 4 bases between. The CDR3 region has the DNA TGTGCCAGCAGTGAACGGTCCTATAATTCACCCCTCCACTTT. Its protein is CASSERSYNSPLHF.

The V call is TRBV24-1, the J call TRBJ2-3; D is possibly TRBD2 (5 bases). Per the germline V gene, CDR1 is KGHDR and CDR2 is SFDVKD. CDR3 length: 13 amino acids. V was pared by 2 bases and J by 11 bases, with 13 bases between. The CDR3 nucleotides are TGTGCCACCAGTGATTCCCGGGAACATGGGCAGTATTTT. This gives the protein CATSDSREHGQYF.

V usage is TRBV27 and J usage is TRBJ1-1, with D possibly being TRBD1 (6 bases). Between the trimmed V and J ends, which lost 6 bases and 1 base, there was a span of 9 bases. The length of the CDR3 is 13 residues. Germline assignment: CDR1 MNHEY and CDR2 SMNVEV (reference sequence). The CDR3 coding sequence is TGTGCCAGCAGCCTGGGGGCGAACACTGAAGCTTTCTTT. Its protein is CASSLGANTEAFF.

The count of this clone is one. This rearrangement joins TRBV7-2 to TRBJ2-7, with a tentative D call TRBD2 (6 bases). Trimming took 4 bases from V and 3 from J, leaving 10 bases between them. The length of the CDR3 is 13 residues. From germline, CDR1 is SGHTA and CDR2 FQGNSA. Written as DNA, the CDR3 is TGTGCCAGCAGCTCCCGACTAGACTACGAGCAGTACTTC. Its protein is CASSSRLDYEQYF.

The V and J genes are TRBV11-2 and TRBJ2-5; 10 nucleotides line up with TRBD1. Germline assignment: CDR1 SGHAT and CDR2 FQNNGV. The CDR3 is 18 residues long. V lost 1 base to trimming and J lost 2 bases; unmatched junction nucleotides: 10. CDR3 amino acids: CASSLGLLGQGGQETQYF. The CDR3 DNA sequence: TGTGCCAGCAGCTTAGGACTCCTTGGACAGGGGGGACAAGAGACCCAGTACTTC.

This chain connects TRBV7-6 to TRBJ2-5; D is uncertain. This CDR3 is built from 15 residues. CDR1 is SGHVS, CDR2 FNYEAQ, per germline. The germline V and J ends were trimmed by 5 bases and 5 bases, with 18 bases remaining between them. The CDR3 nucleotides are TGTGCCAGCAGCCTACTTGTCGACTCCCTGGAGACCCAGTACTTC. Residues: CASSLLVDSLETQYF.

The chain carries TRBV7-2 and TRBJ2-1; D is unresolved. Germline CDR1 is SGHTA and CDR2 is FQGNSA. The V end was cut by 0 bases, the J end by 6 bases, with 6 bases between. The CDR3 has 13 residues. DNA of the CDR3: TGTGCCAGCAGCTTAGCCTATGGCAATGAGCAGTTCTTC. It is translated as CASSLAYGNEQFF.

V and J are TRBV11-3 and TRBJ2-2, with 9 bases fitting TRBD2. Germline CDR1 SGHNT, CDR2 YENEEA. The V gene end was trimmed by 2 bases and the J gene end by 7 bases; junction bases not matched to a gene: 8. The CDR3 covers 16 residues. The CDR3 is CASSLSYAGGHGELFF. CDR3 sequence (DNA): TGTGCCAGCAGCTTAAGTTACGCGGGGGGGCACGGGGAGCTGTTTTTT.

V is TRBV11-2 and J is TRBJ1-1; D gene uncertain. Trimming pared 5 bases from V and 5 bases from J, leaving 18 bases between. This CDR3 has 15 amino acids. Germline V gene lookup returns CDR1 SGHAT and CDR2 FQNNGV. The CDR3 region has the DNA TGTGCCAGCAGCCCCGGCGGGCCCGGGAGGACTGAAGCTTTCTTT. Translating it yields CASSPGGPGRTEAFF.

The rearrangement joins TRBV9 to TRBJ1-5, with D perhaps matching TRBD1 (6 bases). This CDR3 spans 13 amino acids. V shed 5 bases and J shed 1 base, with 7 bases lying between them. The germline V gene has CDR1 SGDLS and CDR2 YYNGEE. CDR3 protein: CASSQGSNQPQHF. In DNA form, the CDR3 reads TGTGCCAGCAGTCAGGGGAGCAATCAGCCCCAGCATTTT. The whole variable domain, filled in from reference TRBV9 and TRBJ1-5, reads DSGVTQTPKHLITATGQRVTLRCSPRSGDLSVYWYQQSLDQGLQFLIQYYNGEERAKGNILERFSAQQFPDLHSELNLSSLELGDSALYFCASSQGSNQPQHFGDGTRLSIL.

The V call is TRBV11-2, the J call TRBJ1-6; 7 bases are a match to TRBD1. The germline V gene has CDR1 SGHAT and CDR2 FQNNGV. After removal of 6 bases from V and 7 bases from J, the junction contained 15 bases not matched to a gene. CDR3 length equals 17 residues. The CDR3 nucleotides read TGTGCCAGCAGATCCTGGGACAGTCAGATGGTGAATTCACCCCTCCACTTT. Its protein product is CASRSWDSQMVNSPLHF.

This clone was seen a handful of times. The V gene is TRBV12-5, the J gene TRBJ2-2; 7 bases map to TRBD2. Germline V gene sequence: CDR1 LGHNT, CDR2 FRNRAP. The CDR3 runs 16 residues. J was trimmed by 1 base and V by 5 bases; bases with no gene match: 7. The CDR3 region has the DNA TGTGCTAGTGGTCCCCGGGGCGGGGGGAACACCGGGGAGCTGTTTTTT. It codes for CASGPRGGGNTGELFF. Full variable domain (remainder filled in from reference TRBV12-5 and TRBJ2-2): DARVTQTPRHKVTEMGQEVTMRCQPILGHNTVFWYRQTMMQGLELLAYFRNRAPLDDSGMPKDRFSAEMPDATLATLKIQPSEPRDSAVYFCASGPRGGGNTGELFFGEGSRLTVL.

This clone has only one observation. The CDR3 protein is CASSLGGELNTEAFF. CDR3 DNA sequence: TGTGCCAGCAGCTTAGGTGGGGAGTTGAACACTGAAGCTTTCTTT. The V gene is TRBV5-4, the J gene TRBJ1-1; D unclear. The germline CDR1 and CDR2 sequences are SGHNT and YYREEE (reference sequence). The V gene lost 2 bases and the J gene lost 0 bases, with 11 bases spanning the gap. The CDR3 runs to 15 residues.

The chain couples TRBV6-5 to TRBJ1-1; D gene ambiguous. Germline loops: CDR1 MNHEY, CDR2 SVGAGI. The ends were cut back, 4 bases at V and 4 bases at J, with 16 bases in the middle. The length of the CDR3 is 15 residues. This chain's CDR3 is CASSSPYRGGTEAFF. CDR3 coding DNA: TGTGCCAGCAGTTCCCCCTACCGCGGTGGCACTGAAGCTTTCTTT.